These 8 T cell receptor beta chains originate from one sample sequenced in a study of beta chain features in type 1 diabetes. As every portion of the isolated RNA was reverse transcribed, the sequencing read expressed TCRB transcripts. The method was immunoSEQ multiplex PCR; TCRdb's version includes in-frame clones alone and lacks a portion of them. The table records around 400,000 clones, roughly 15% of them present only once. The sequenced sample consisted of naive CD4+ T cells from blood. The receptors were sampled from a woman aged 18 to 35 in good health.

The J gene is TRBJ1-1, the V gene TRBV19, with D hard to call. V lost 7 bases and J 4 bases, leaving 10 bases between the germline ends. CDR1 is LNHDA and CDR2 is SQIVND in the germline V gene (reference sequence). This CDR3 has 12 amino acids. This CDR3 is CASTGGSTEAFF. The CDR3 coding sequence is TGTGCCAGTACCGGAGGGAGCACTGAAGCTTTCTTT.

The genes are TRBV29-1 and TRBJ1-1; D perhaps matches TRBD1 (5 bases). The V gene's germline CDR1 is SQVTM and CDR2 ANQGSEA. This CDR3 has 14 amino acids. The V end lost 4 bases, the J end lost 4 bases, and 16 bases lay between the germline ends. CDR3 bases: TGCAGCGTTGGACAGATACAGTCGGGCACTGAAGCTTTCTTT. Its translation: CSVGQIQSGTEAFF.

This chain links TRBV2 with TRBJ2-2; tentatively, D is TRBD1 (6 bases). The V and J ends lost 6 bases and 5 bases respectively, with 10 bases between them. The CDR3 is 13 amino acids. Germline V gives CDR1 SNHLY, CDR2 FYNNEI. DNA of the CDR3: TGTGCCAGCAGGCCAGGGGCAACCGGGGAGCTGTTTTTT. It translates to CASRPGATGELFF.

This clone was counted between two and nine times. The chain carries TRBV5-4 and TRBJ2-1, with 10 nucleotides matching TRBD1. CDR1 and CDR2 (germline): SGHNT, YYREEE (reference sequence). V trimming: 3 bases; J trimming: 10 bases; junction bases outside the gene matches: 13. This CDR3 is built from 16 residues. The CDR3 sequence is CASSSVLGTGVREQFF. CDR3 in DNA: TGTGCCAGCAGCTCCGTTTTGGGGACAGGGGTTCGGGAGCAGTTCTTC.

In regard to this clone: The same CDR3 can be traced to other DNA sequences in this sample. V and J are TRBV18 and TRBJ2-7; TRBD1 matches 9 bases. This CDR3 spans 15 amino acids. Germline CDR1 KGHSH, CDR2 LQKENI. J lost 2 bases, V lost 3 bases, and 5 bases had no gene match. The CDR3 DNA is TGTGCCAGCTCACCGCAGGGACAGGGACCCTACGAGCAGTACTTC. Amino acids: CASSPQGQGPYEQYF. The full variable domain, in which reference TRBV18 and TRBJ2-7 provide the parts outside the CDR3, is NAGVMQNPRHLVRRRGQEARLRCSPMKGHSHVYWYRQLPEEGLKFMVYLQKENIIDESGMPKERFSAEFPKEGPSILRIQQVVRGDSAAYFCASSPQGQGPYEQYFGPGTRLTVT.

V is TRBV2 and J is TRBJ1-2, with D hard to call. This CDR3 region has 17 residues. V lost 0 bases and J lost 0, with 14 bases in between. Germline V gene data show CDR1 as SNHLY and CDR2 as FYNNEI. In DNA, the CDR3 is TGTGCCAGCAGTGAAGCCCTAGGCAGATCTCCTAACTATGGCTACACCTTC. Its protein product is CASSEALGRSPNYGYTF.

In its sample, this clone was seen a few times. This chain uses TRBV28 with TRBJ2-3; D gene ambiguous. The CDR3 totals 18 residues. Germline V gene lookup returns CDR1 MDHEN and CDR2 SYDVKM. V lost 6 bases, J lost 7 bases, and 29 bases lay in between. The CDR3 nucleotides are TGTGCCAGCAGCCCCCGCGGCGCCCCGGCTGCTGAGGCGAATACGCAGTATTTT. Protein product: CASSPRGAPAAEANTQYF.

This chain uses TRBV7-6 with TRBJ2-2; D unclear. CDR3 length equals 13 residues. The V and J ends lost 7 bases and 1 base respectively, with 7 bases between them. CDR1 and CDR2 (germline): SGHVS, FNYEAQ. CDR3 DNA: TGTGCCAGCACACCCGGGAACACCGGGGAGCTGTTTTTT. Residues: CASTPGNTGELFF.